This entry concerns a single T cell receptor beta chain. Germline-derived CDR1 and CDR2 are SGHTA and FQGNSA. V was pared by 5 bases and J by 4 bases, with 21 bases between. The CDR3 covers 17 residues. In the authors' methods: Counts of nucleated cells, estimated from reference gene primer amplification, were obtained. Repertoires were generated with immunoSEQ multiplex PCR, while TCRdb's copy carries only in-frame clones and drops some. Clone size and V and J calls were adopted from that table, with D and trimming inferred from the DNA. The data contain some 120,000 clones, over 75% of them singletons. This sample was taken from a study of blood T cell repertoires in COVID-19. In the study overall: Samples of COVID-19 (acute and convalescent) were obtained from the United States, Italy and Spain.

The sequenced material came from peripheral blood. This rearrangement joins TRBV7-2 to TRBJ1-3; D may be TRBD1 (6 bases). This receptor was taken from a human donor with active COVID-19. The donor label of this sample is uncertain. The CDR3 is CASSQQRETGSGNTIYF. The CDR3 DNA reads TGTGCCAGCAGCCAACAGAGGGAAACAGGGTCAGGAAACACCATATATTTT.